This entry lists 20 T cell receptor beta chains sequenced from one sample in a study of long-term antiretroviral therapy in people with HIV. The assay used was immunoSEQ (version v3.0), run at survey level. Clones were read by immunoSEQ multiplex PCR, and TCRdb kept only the in-frame ones, dropping some. The table shows around 25,000 clones, with about nine tenths occurring only once. The sequencing here drew on unsorted PBMCs, taken 1.8 years before starting antiretroviral therapy. These receptors all stem from a man between 50 and 59 years old with HIV.

This chain joins TRBV5-6 and TRBJ2-5; 8 nucleotides align to TRBD2. The CDR3 loop spans 16 amino acids. CDR1 is SGHDT, CDR2 YYEEEE, per germline. Trimming removed 4 bases from V and 5 bases from J; junction bases left unmatched: 13. The CDR3 protein is CASSRTTSGRPETQYF. CDR3 bases: TGTGCCAGCAGCCGGACGACCAGCGGGAGACCGGAGACCCAGTACTTC.

This chain joins TRBV27 and TRBJ2-2, with TRBD2 matching over 9 bases. Germline V gene sequence: CDR1 MNHEY, CDR2 SMNVEV (reference sequence). V lost 5 bases and J lost 6; bases outside the gene matches: 13. This CDR3 contains 17 residues. CDR3 nucleotide sequence: TGTGCCAGCAGTCCCCATCTCTGGAGCGGGGGGTCCGGGGAGCTGTTTTTT. This translates into CASSPHLWSGGSGELFF.

V and J are TRBV2 and TRBJ1-3, with TRBD1 as a possible D gene (5 bases). The CDR3 length is 16 residues. The germline CDR1 and CDR2 sequences are SNHLY and FYNNEI. Trimming pared 6 bases from V and 2 bases from J, leaving 17 bases between. CDR3 amino acids: CASSATGTRAGNTIYF. As DNA, the CDR3 is TGTGCCAGCAGCGCAACAGGTACACGGGCTGGAAACACCATATATTTT.

The table lists this clone with a few counts. This chain uses TRBV7-2 with TRBJ2-7, with D perhaps matching TRBD1 or TRBD2 (6 bases each). Trimming took off 7 bases at V and 3 bases at J, with 19 bases between the two ends. The germline V gene has CDR1 SGHTA and CDR2 FQGNSA. This CDR3 comprises 15 residues. The DNA for the CDR3 is TGTGCCAGCACCTCAAGGGGGGATGCTTTCTACGAGCAGTACTTC. Amino acids: CASTSRGDAFYEQYF.

This clone was found once. This chain uses TRBV28 with TRBJ2-1, with D possibly TRBD2 on 6 matching bases. Per the germline V gene, CDR1 is MDHEN and CDR2 is SYDVKM. This CDR3 is built from 17 residues. V lost 2 bases to trimming and J lost 0 bases, with 14 bases between them. The CDR3: CASSLGGTPSSYNEQFF. CDR3 coding DNA: TGTGCCAGCAGTTTAGGGGGGACCCCTAGCTCCTACAATGAGCAGTTCTTC.

This clone appeared once. This chain links TRBV6-5 with TRBJ1-1; perhaps TRBD1 as D (6 bases). V lost 5 bases and J 6 bases, leaving 19 bases between the germline ends. The CDR3 totals 15 residues. Germline CDR1 and CDR2: MNHEY and SVGAGI. The DNA of the CDR3 is TGTGCCAGCAGTCCAAAGGGCAGGGGTGGTGCTGAAGCTTTCTTT. It translates to CASSPKGRGGAEAFF.

J is TRBJ2-7 and V is TRBV28; maybe TRBD1 (8 bases). CDR1 is MDHEN, CDR2 SYDVKM, per germline. V lost 10 bases and J lost 0, with 16 bases in between. The CDR3 extends over 14 amino acids. In nucleotides, the CDR3 is TGTGCCATCACGACAGGGGAGGGCTCCTACGAGCAGTACTTC. Protein sequence: CAITTGEGSYEQYF. The variable domain in full, completed from reference TRBV28 and TRBJ2-7, reads DVKVTQSSRYLVKRTGEKVFLECVQDMDHENMFWYRQDPGLGLRLIYFSYDVKMKEKGDIPEGYSVSREKKERFSLILESASTNQTSMYLCAITTGEGSYEQYFGPGTRLTVT.

V gene TRBV11-2 combines with J gene TRBJ2-3; no clear D gene. Trimming left V 6 bases short and J 5 bases short, with 9 bases between. Germline CDR1 SGHAT, CDR2 FQNNGV. CDR3 size: 12 residues. CDR3 in amino acids: CASRMERDTQYF. CDR3 nucleotide sequence: TGTGCCAGCAGAATGGAGAGAGATACGCAGTATTTT.

This chain connects TRBV5-1 to TRBJ1-1; D gene uncertain. Germline CDR1 is SGHRS and CDR2 is YFSETQ. The CDR3 runs to 15 residues. Trimming left V 4 bases short and J 3 bases short, with 16 bases between. Here the CDR3 DNA reads TGCGCCAGCAGCCCGACGACAAGTTGGGACACTGAAGCTTTCTTT. It codes for CASSPTTSWDTEAFF. Together with reference TRBV5-1 and TRBJ1-1, the CDR3 gives the full variable domain: KAGVTQTPRYLIKTRGQQVTLSCSPISGHRSVSWYQQTPGQGLQFLFEYFSETQRNKGNFPGRFSGRQFSNSRSEMNVSTLELGDSALYLCASSPTTSWDTEAFFGQGTRLTVV.

V and J are TRBV6-5 and TRBJ2-7; the D gene is possibly TRBD2 (6 bases). Trimming pared 5 bases from V and 7 bases from J, leaving 9 bases between. The germline CDR1 and CDR2 sequences are MNHEY and SVGAGI. The CDR3 is 11 residues long. CDR3: CASSLGGEQYF. The DNA for the CDR3 is TGTGCCAGCAGTCTCGGGGGTGAGCAGTACTTC.

Only a few counts were recorded for this clone. This chain joins TRBV2 and TRBJ1-3; 7 bases are shared with TRBD1. The CDR3 is 14 amino acids. V lost 2 bases and J lost 2; bases outside the gene matches: 0. Per germline, CDR1 SNHLY and CDR2 FYNNEI. As DNA, the CDR3 is TGTGCCAGCAGTGAACAGGGGGCTGGAAACACCATATATTTT. Its translation: CASSEQGAGNTIYF. Filled out from reference TRBV2 and TRBJ1-3, the complete variable domain reads EPEVTQTPSHQVTQMGQEVILRCVPISNHLYFYWYRQILGQKVEFLVSFYNNEISEKSEIFDDQFSVERPDGSNFTLKIRSTKLEDSAMYFCASSEQGAGNTIYFGEGSWLTVV.

This clone was seen a single time. The rearrangement uses TRBV11-2 and TRBJ2-2, with 13 bases matching TRBD2. Looked up from germline, CDR1 is SGHAT and CDR2 is FQNNGV. V lost 1 base and J lost 8; bases outside the gene matches: 7. CDR3 length: 17 amino acids. CDR3 loop: CASSLARTSGRSGELFF. Here the CDR3 DNA reads TGTGCCAGCAGCTTAGCTCGGACTAGCGGGAGATCTGGGGAGCTGTTTTTT.

The chain carries TRBV10-2 and TRBJ2-7; D is ambiguous. Germline CDR1 is WSHSY and CDR2 is SAAADI. The CDR3 length is 11 residues. V shed 4 bases and J shed 3 bases, with 4 bases lying between them. The chain's CDR3 is CASSVGYEQYF. In DNA, the CDR3 is TGCGCCAGCAGTGTGGGCTACGAGCAGTACTTC.

V is TRBV9 and J is TRBJ1-6, with 9 bases aligning to TRBD1. Germline V CDR1 and CDR2: SGDLS, YYNGEE. V gave up 4 bases and J gave up 10 bases; unmatched junction bases: 9. The CDR3 has 15 residues. CDR3 sequence reads: CASSPRTGAQSPLHF. The CDR3 nucleotides are TGTGCCAGCAGCCCGAGGACAGGGGCGCAGTCACCCCTCCACTTT. Together with reference TRBV9 and TRBJ1-6, the CDR3 gives the full variable domain: DSGVTQTPKHLITATGQRVTLRCSPRSGDLSVYWYQQSLDQGLQFLIQYYNGEERAKGNILERFSAQQFPDLHSELNLSSLELGDSALYFCASSPRTGAQSPLHFGNGTRLTVT.

V is TRBV10-3 and J is TRBJ2-7; the D call may be TRBD1 or TRBD2 (5 bases each). The germline gives CDR1 ENHRY, CDR2 SYGVKD. The CDR3 covers 16 residues. Trimming cost V 5 bases and J 1 base, with 18 bases left between them. This chain's CDR3 is CAISFPNRDGSYEQYF. In DNA form, the CDR3 reads TGTGCCATCAGTTTCCCTAATCGGGACGGGTCCTACGAGCAGTACTTC.

V and J are TRBV14 and TRBJ1-2; TRBD1 is a possible D gene (5 bases). Trimming pared 3 bases from V and 2 bases from J, leaving 7 bases between. CDR3 length: 13 amino acids. CDR1 and CDR2 (germline): SGHDN, FVKESK. CDR3 residues: CASSQGVNYGYTF. The DNA of the CDR3 is TGTGCCAGCAGCCAGGGGGTGAACTATGGCTACACCTTC.

This chain connects TRBV7-3 to TRBJ2-1; 7 bases line up with TRBD2. The CDR3 has 15 residues. Trimming removed 2 bases from V and 4 bases from J; junction bases left unmatched: 5. Germline V lookup: CDR1 SGHTA, CDR2 FQGTGA. This CDR3 reads CASSLELAEYNEQFF. CDR3 coding DNA: TGTGCCAGCAGCTTAGAGCTAGCGGAATACAATGAGCAGTTCTTC.

This chain links TRBV9 with TRBJ2-7; D might be TRBD1 (6 bases). V lost 4 bases, J lost 4 bases, and 27 bases lay in between. Germline V lookup: CDR1 SGDLS, CDR2 YYNGEE. The CDR3 totals 18 residues. The CDR3 loop is CASSPHPELTGPYYEQYF. The CDR3 DNA sequence: TGTGCCAGCAGCCCCCATCCCGAATTAACAGGGCCCTATTACGAGCAGTACTTC.

The chain recombines TRBV19 with TRBJ1-5; 10 positions agree with TRBD1. CDR1 and CDR2 (germline): LNHDA, SQIVND (reference sequence). The CDR3 is 17 residues long. V shed 4 bases and J 2 bases; nucleotides not matched to a gene: 8. CDR3: CASSRQGANLGNQPQHF. The CDR3 DNA sequence: TGTGCCAGTAGTAGACAGGGGGCAAACCTGGGCAATCAGCCCCAGCATTTT.

This chain joins TRBV11-3 and TRBJ2-2; a weak D match, TRBD2 (6 bases). Germline assignment: CDR1 SGHNT and CDR2 YENEEA. V lost 8 bases and J lost 2, with 12 bases in between. CDR3 length: 14 amino acids. The CDR3 reads CASGLAPNTGELFF. The CDR3 coding sequence is TGTGCCAGCGGGCTAGCGCCAAACACCGGGGAGCTGTTTTTT. Full variable domain (remainder filled in from reference TRBV11-3 and TRBJ2-2): EAGVVQSPRYKIIEKKQPVAFWCNPISGHNTLYWYLQNLGQGPELLIRYENEEAVDDSQLPKDRFSAERLKGVDSTLKIQPAELGDSAVYLCASGLAPNTGELFFGEGSRLTVL.